These 5 T cell receptor beta chains came from one sample sequenced in a study of CD4 T cells in relation to SARS-CoV-2 and coronaviruses. These receptors are not linked to any known antigen. Here immunoSEQ multiplex PCR was the method, and the copy in TCRdb shows in-frame clones only, minus some. The table lists about 43,000 clones, almost 85% of them singletons. Sequences were obtained from naive CD4+ T cells from PBMCs, cultured in vitro. The sample's subset: naive CD4+ T cells isolated by negative enrichment. Receptors originate from an adult with COVID-19.

The chain carries TRBV2 and TRBJ1-3, with D unclear. The V gene's germline CDR1 is SNHLY and CDR2 FYNNEI. CDR3 size: 15 residues. Trimming removed 5 bases from V and 0 bases from J, with 11 bases in between. The CDR3, as DNA: TGTGCCAGCAGTACCGGGAGCTACTCTGGAAACACCATATATTTT. Translated, it gives CASSTGSYSGNTIYF.

The chain has TRBV27 and TRBJ2-7; D perhaps matches TRBD2 (6 bases). Germline assignment: CDR1 MNHEY and CDR2 SMNVEV (reference sequence). The CDR3 runs to 14 residues. The V gene lost 6 bases and the J gene lost 4 bases, with 16 bases spanning the gap. The CDR3 bases are TGTGCCAGCAGCGTTAGCGGAACCCATTACGAGCAGTACTTC. Translation gives CASSVSGTHYEQYF.

The gene calls are TRBV12-3 or TRBV12-4 and TRBJ1-2; a weak D match, TRBD1 (6 bases). With 5 bases removed from V and 9 bases from J, the gap between germline ends came to 13 bases. The CDR3 runs 12 residues. The CDR3 DNA is TGTGCCAGCAGTGTACAGGGAGGGAGCTACACCTTC. The encoded protein is CASSVQGGSYTF.

The V and J genes are TRBV7-2 and TRBJ1-2; no clear D. The CDR3 totals 13 residues. Trimming left V 4 bases short and J 12 bases short, with 18 bases between. The germline CDR1 and CDR2 sequences are SGHTA and FQGNSA. The CDR3 DNA follows: TGTGCCAGCAGCTCTACACATCACATATCGGACACCTTC. Amino acids: CASSSTHHISDTF. Filled out from reference TRBV7-2 and TRBJ1-2, the complete variable domain reads GAGVSQSPSNKVTEKGKDVELRCDPISGHTALYWYRQSLGQGLEFLIYFQGNSAPDKSGLPSDRFSAERTGGSVSTLTIQRTQQEDSAVYLCASSSTHHISDTFGSGTRLTVV.

This chain links TRBV24-1 with TRBJ2-2; TRBD2 aligns across 10 bases. V dropped 4 bases and J dropped 1; count of bases not matched to a gene: 5. CDR3 size: 17 residues. Germline CDR1 KGHDR, CDR2 SFDVKD. The CDR3 loop is CATSEFSGRRNTGELFF. The CDR3, as DNA: TGTGCCACCAGTGAATTTAGCGGGAGGAGGAACACCGGGGAGCTGTTTTTT.